Included here is one T cell receptor (beta chain) sequence, with context. Germline V CDR1 and CDR2: LNHDA, SQIVND (reference sequence). The CDR3 covers 14 residues. V was clipped by 3 bases and J by 7 bases, with 15 bases between them. This record belongs to a study of T cells in Graves' hyperthyroidism and ophthalmopathy. It was RNA transcripts that yielded the amplified TCR beta CDR3 regions. HTBI primers drove first-round RT-PCR of the TCR CDR3. TCRdb re-derived calls from the multiplex PCR reads in MiXCR, one entry per CDR3 protein. This sample yields about 720,000 distinct CDR3 sequences, of which roughly a sixth are seen a single time; approximately 15% belongs to the top ten. Reasons for excluding patients were uncontrolled infection, other autoimmune disease, pregnancy or lactation. Blood was drawn at first hyperthyroidism diagnosis, before any ophthalmopathy symptoms.

Sequenced material: blood. The TCR comes from a woman between 50 and 59 years old with Graves' hyperthyroidism that later progressed to Graves' ophthalmopathy. The J gene is TRBJ1-2, the V gene TRBV19; possibly TRBD1 for D (5 bases). The CDR3, as DNA: TGTGCCAGTAGTATTTCAGGGCAAGGTCTTGGCTACACCTTC. Translation gives CASSISGQGLGYTF. Full variable domain (rest looked up from reference TRBV19 and TRBJ1-2): DGGITQSPKYLFRKEGQNVTLSCEQNLNHDAMYWYRQDPGQGLRLIYYSQIVNDFQKGDIAEGYSVSREKKESFPLTVTSAQKNPTAFYLCASSISGQGLGYTFGSGTRLTVV.